The 20 T cell receptor beta chains below come from one sample, sequenced in a study of T cells in Graves' hyperthyroidism and ophthalmopathy. TCR beta CDR3 sequences were amplified from RNA transcripts. RT-PCR in the first round (using the HTBI primer set) targeted the TCR CDR3. TCRdb reprocessed the multiplex PCR reads via MiXCR and lists one record per CDR3 protein. The data show 400,000 to 550,000 distinct CDR3 sequences, with around 15% seen just once and 15% to 20% held by the top ten. The specimen sequenced was blood. These receptor sequences come from a woman younger than 30 with Graves' hyperthyroidism.

This clonotype was seen at least ten times. The V gene is TRBV6-5, the J gene TRBJ1-2; 7 bases line up with TRBD1. This CDR3 contains 16 residues. V gave up 2 bases and J gave up 5 bases; unmatched junction bases: 11. Germline loops: CDR1 MNHEY, CDR2 SVGAGI. DNA for the CDR3: TGTGCCAGCAGTTACACCCCCCGGACAGGTCTTTATGGCTACACCTTC. Protein: CASSYTPRTGLYGYTF.

This chain uses TRBV5-1 with TRBJ1-5; TRBD1 agrees at 9 bases. Losses at the gene ends were 0 bases for V and 3 bases for J; bases not matched to a gene: 4. Germline lookup yields CDR1 SGHRS and CDR2 YFSETQ. The CDR3 covers 16 residues. In DNA form, the CDR3 reads TGCGCCAGCAGCTTGGAGGGACAGGGCCCCAATCAGCCCCAGCATTTT. This codes for CASSLEGQGPNQPQHF.

This clonotype occurred many times. The V call is TRBV10-2, the J call TRBJ1-6; TRBD1 matches 10 bases. Germline V gene lookup returns CDR1 WSHSY and CDR2 SAAADI. V lost 7 bases and J lost 7; bases outside the gene matches: 4. This CDR3 has 14 residues. The CDR3 nucleotides read TGCGCCAGCAAGGACAGGGGGGACAATTCACCCCTCCACTTT. Translation: CASKDRGDNSPLHF.

This clonotype appeared a few times. The chain employs TRBV5-1 and TRBJ2-7, with 9 positions matching TRBD2. The CDR3 extends over 15 amino acids. Germline CDR1 reads SGHRS; CDR2 reads YFSETQ. With V trimmed by 5 bases and J by 6 bases, 12 bases remained unmatched. DNA of the CDR3: TGCGCCAGCAGACTGGTGGCTAGCGGGATAGGCGAGCAGTACTTC. Translated, it gives CASRLVASGIGEQYF.

This clonotype appeared many times. The chain employs TRBV6-1 and TRBJ2-6; D gene unclear. Germline CDR1 is MNHNS and CDR2 is SASEGT. The CDR3 is 15 residues long. Trimming pared 6 bases from V and 0 bases from J, leaving 9 bases between. The CDR3 sequence: CASSGRRSGANVLTF. The CDR3 coding sequence is TGTGCCAGCAGCGGACGTCGCTCTGGGGCCAACGTCCTGACTTTC.

This chain joins TRBV7-9 and TRBJ1-2, with D unresolved. This CDR3 is built from 11 residues. Trimming took 1 base from V and 7 from J, leaving 4 bases between them. Looked up from germline, CDR1 is SEHNR and CDR2 is FQNEAQ (reference sequence). CDR3 nucleotide sequence: TGTGCCAGCAGCTTAGAGGCTGGCTACACCTTC. It is translated as CASSLEAGYTF.

The table lists this clonotype with a few counts. J is TRBJ2-5 and V is TRBV20-1; D is perhaps TRBD1 or TRBD2 (5 bases each). Trimming removed 4 bases at V and 8 bases at J, with 20 bases between. Germline CDR1 and CDR2: DFQATT and SNEGSKA (reference sequence). The CDR3 runs to 14 residues. The CDR3 sequence is CSATSGTTGDTQYF. DNA for the CDR3: TGCAGTGCTACCTCCGGGACCACCGGGGATACCCAGTACTTC.

This clonotype was seen a handful of times. The V gene is TRBV29-1, the J gene TRBJ2-1; TRBD2 might be the D (5 bases). Trimming removed 7 bases at V and 10 bases at J, with 14 bases between. The CDR3 is made up of 11 amino acids. CDR1 SQVTM and CDR2 ANQGSEA come from the germline V gene. CDR3 sequence reads: CSAREVSEQFF. DNA of the CDR3: TGCAGCGCGAGGGAAGTCAGCGAGCAGTTCTTC.

This rearrangement joins TRBV5-1 to TRBJ2-1, with 7 bases lining up with TRBD2. Germline CDR1 reads SGHRS; CDR2 reads YFSETQ. The CDR3 covers 14 residues. Trimming removed 5 bases from V and 4 bases from J; junction bases left unmatched: 6. The DNA for the CDR3 is TGCGCCAGCAGGGAAGCGGGAACTTACAATGAGCAGTTCTTC. It is translated as CASREAGTYNEQFF.

This clonotype was detected a few times. This rearrangement joins TRBV9 to TRBJ2-1; TRBD2 is a possible D gene (6 bases). The CDR3 has 16 amino acids. V lost 0 bases, J lost 0 bases, and 10 bases lay in between. The germline V gene has CDR1 SGDLS and CDR2 YYNGEE. The CDR3 loop is CASSVVGGYSYNEQFF. The CDR3 DNA reads as TGTGCCAGCAGCGTAGTCGGAGGGTACTCCTACAATGAGCAGTTCTTC.

The V call is TRBV10-1, the J call TRBJ1-5, with 8 bases fitting TRBD1. The CDR3 runs to 15 residues. The germline gives CDR1 WNHNN, CDR2 SYGVQD (reference sequence). Trimming took 9 bases from V and 4 from J; bases not matched to a gene: 11. Here the CDR3 DNA reads TGCGCCAGAATGACAGGGGTAATATGGAATCAGCCCCAGCATTTT. Translation gives CARMTGVIWNQPQHF.

This clonotype is a singleton in its sample. The V gene is TRBV29-1, the J gene TRBJ2-1; a weak D match, TRBD2 (6 bases). CDR1 SQVTM and CDR2 ANQGSEA come from the germline V gene. Deletions cut 4 bases from V and 1 base from J, with 11 bases between. CDR3 size: 14 residues. The CDR3 loop is CSVATGLSYNEQFF. In DNA form, the CDR3 reads TGCAGCGTTGCTACTGGACTATCCTACAATGAGCAGTTCTTC.

Many counts were recorded for this clonotype. The V and J genes are TRBV30 and TRBJ2-7, with a tentative D call TRBD1 (6 bases). Germline CDR1 and CDR2: GTSNPN and SVGIG (reference sequence). This CDR3 comprises 14 residues. Trimming shortened V by 5 bases and J by 0 bases, and 14 bases separated the two germline ends. The CDR3 region is CAWSLTGYSYEQYF. The CDR3 DNA sequence: TGTGCCTGGTCACTGACAGGTTACTCCTACGAGCAGTACTTC.

In this sample, this clonotype turned up many times. J is TRBJ2-5 and V is TRBV6-1; 13 positions match TRBD2. The V gene's germline CDR1 is MNHNS and CDR2 SASEGT. This CDR3 is 15 amino acids long. The V and J ends lost 10 bases and 1 base, in that order; junction bases with no gene match: 6. The CDR3 protein is CAIARTSGSQETQYF. As DNA, the CDR3 is TGTGCCATCGCCCGGACTAGCGGGAGCCAAGAGACCCAGTACTTC.

At least ten counts were recorded for this clonotype. V is TRBV27 and J is TRBJ2-7; the match to TRBD1 covers 12 bases. The germline gives CDR1 MNHEY, CDR2 SMNVEV (reference sequence). The V gene end was trimmed by 5 bases and the J gene end by 0 bases; junction bases not matched to a gene: 8. This CDR3 spans 17 amino acids. The CDR3 DNA is TGTGCCAGCAGTCCGGGACAGGGGGCTCCAAGCTCCTACGAGCAGTACGTC. Its translation is CASSPGQGAPSSYEQYV.

This clonotype turned up a few times. This CDR3 is CASSQAPGPQETQYF. CDR3 DNA sequence: TGTGCCAGCAGCCAAGCACCGGGACCCCAAGAGACCCAGTACTTC. V usage is TRBV3-1 and J usage is TRBJ2-5; either TRBD1 or TRBD2 may fit D (5 bases each). The CDR3 length is 15 residues. In germline, CDR1 is LGHDT, CDR2 YNNKEL (reference sequence). V was pared by 1 base and J by 1 base, with 10 bases between.

A few counts support this clonotype. V usage is TRBV4-1 and J usage is TRBJ2-5; D is unresolved. V lost 0 bases and J 2 bases, leaving 7 bases between the germline ends. The CDR3 totals 14 residues. Germline assignment: CDR1 MGHRA and CDR2 YSYEKL. The chain's CDR3 is CASSQDPLQETQYF. Here the CDR3 DNA reads TGCGCCAGCAGCCAAGATCCCCTACAAGAGACCCAGTACTTC.

This clonotype was recorded a few times. V is TRBV30 and J is TRBJ1-6; the D gene is possibly TRBD1 (5 bases). The CDR3 runs 16 residues. The V and J ends lost 5 bases and 9 bases respectively, with 23 bases between them. The germline V gene encodes CDR1 GTSNPN and CDR2 SVGIG (reference sequence). As DNA, the CDR3 is TGTGCCTGGTGGGAAGGGACCCCTTGGCGTGTTTCACCCCTCCACTTT. Amino acids: CAWWEGTPWRVSPLHF.

The chain uses TRBV19 and TRBJ2-1; no clear D. Germline CDR1 is LNHDA and CDR2 is SQIVND (reference sequence). The V and J ends lost 3 bases and 7 bases respectively, with 10 bases between them. There are 13 residues in the CDR3. CDR3 amino acids: CASSMGRRNEQFF. The CDR3 DNA follows: TGTGCCAGTAGTATGGGCCGAAGGAATGAGCAGTTCTTC. The full variable domain, in which reference TRBV19 and TRBJ2-1 provide the parts outside the CDR3, is DGGITQSPKYLFRKEGQNVTLSCEQNLNHDAMYWYRQDPGQGLRLIYYSQIVNDFQKGDIAEGYSVSREKKESFPLTVTSAQKNPTAFYLCASSMGRRNEQFFGPGTRLTVL.

There are a few counts of this clonotype. The genes are TRBV4-1 and TRBJ1-1; D uncertain. Between the trimmed V and J ends, which lost 1 base and 0 bases, there was a span of 6 bases. CDR1 and CDR2 from the germline V gene are MGHRA and YSYEKL. The CDR3 extends over 14 amino acids. DNA for the CDR3: TGCGCCAGCAGCCAAGGACACCTGAACACTGAAGCTTTCTTT. Amino acid sequence: CASSQGHLNTEAFF.